This TCR beta chain was obtained from a study of shared clonotypes between healthy human individuals. General study points: Generally, naive subsets came out with larger estimated richness than memory subsets. Sorted-subset sequencing, rarefaction showed, was incomplete despite large depth.

Donation came from healthy HIV-negative adults that had no recent acute infections or vaccinations. At a deep level, the assay was run. Profiled with immunoSEQ multiplex PCR; TCRdb holds only in-frame clones, not every one. The sample shows about 690,000 clones, 90% of them seen only once. Trimming took off 5 bases at V and 2 bases at J, with 13 bases between the two ends. Germline values: CDR1 SEHNR, CDR2 FQNEAQ (reference sequence). CDR3 size: 14 residues. In this sample, this clone turned up once. Its target is unknown. The chain recombines TRBV7-9 with TRBJ2-7; D gene unclear. This clonotype was sampled from a man younger than 35 in good health. Some clones in this sample may be carry-over from other donors' samples. Sequences were obtained from memory CD8+ T cells from PBMCs. Indicated subset: CD45RO+ cells pooled with CCR7-negative TemRA cells. The CDR3 spells CASSAIIPAYEQYF. The CDR3 nucleotides are TGTGCCAGCAGCGCTATAATCCCGGCCTACGAGCAGTACTTC.